Sequencing of this TCR beta chain was carried out in a study of blood T cell repertoires in COVID-19. Across the study: Whether acute or convalescent, the COVID-19 samples came from the United States, Italy and Spain. T cells, B-cell-depleted T cells, or PBMCs provided the cDNA or gDNA that served as material.

Ages ranged from roughly 18 to 100 years, with residence in approximately 25 US areas. TCRdb's table, derived via immunoSEQ multiplex PCR, lists solely in-frame clones and lacks some. The table lists over 300,000 clones, around nine tenths of them singletons. The CDR3 is made up of 15 amino acids. V lost 3 bases and J 0 bases, leaving 12 bases between the germline ends. CDR1 and CDR2 from the germline V gene are SGDLS and YYNGEE. The TCR comes from a young woman with acute COVID-19. The sequenced sample was PBMCs or T cells enriched from blood (not recorded which). The chain employs TRBV9 and TRBJ1-1, with D uncertain. For the CDR3, the DNA is TGTGCCAGCAGCGCAATGGGCACGATGAACACTGAAGCTTTCTTT. This gives the protein CASSAMGTMNTEAFF.